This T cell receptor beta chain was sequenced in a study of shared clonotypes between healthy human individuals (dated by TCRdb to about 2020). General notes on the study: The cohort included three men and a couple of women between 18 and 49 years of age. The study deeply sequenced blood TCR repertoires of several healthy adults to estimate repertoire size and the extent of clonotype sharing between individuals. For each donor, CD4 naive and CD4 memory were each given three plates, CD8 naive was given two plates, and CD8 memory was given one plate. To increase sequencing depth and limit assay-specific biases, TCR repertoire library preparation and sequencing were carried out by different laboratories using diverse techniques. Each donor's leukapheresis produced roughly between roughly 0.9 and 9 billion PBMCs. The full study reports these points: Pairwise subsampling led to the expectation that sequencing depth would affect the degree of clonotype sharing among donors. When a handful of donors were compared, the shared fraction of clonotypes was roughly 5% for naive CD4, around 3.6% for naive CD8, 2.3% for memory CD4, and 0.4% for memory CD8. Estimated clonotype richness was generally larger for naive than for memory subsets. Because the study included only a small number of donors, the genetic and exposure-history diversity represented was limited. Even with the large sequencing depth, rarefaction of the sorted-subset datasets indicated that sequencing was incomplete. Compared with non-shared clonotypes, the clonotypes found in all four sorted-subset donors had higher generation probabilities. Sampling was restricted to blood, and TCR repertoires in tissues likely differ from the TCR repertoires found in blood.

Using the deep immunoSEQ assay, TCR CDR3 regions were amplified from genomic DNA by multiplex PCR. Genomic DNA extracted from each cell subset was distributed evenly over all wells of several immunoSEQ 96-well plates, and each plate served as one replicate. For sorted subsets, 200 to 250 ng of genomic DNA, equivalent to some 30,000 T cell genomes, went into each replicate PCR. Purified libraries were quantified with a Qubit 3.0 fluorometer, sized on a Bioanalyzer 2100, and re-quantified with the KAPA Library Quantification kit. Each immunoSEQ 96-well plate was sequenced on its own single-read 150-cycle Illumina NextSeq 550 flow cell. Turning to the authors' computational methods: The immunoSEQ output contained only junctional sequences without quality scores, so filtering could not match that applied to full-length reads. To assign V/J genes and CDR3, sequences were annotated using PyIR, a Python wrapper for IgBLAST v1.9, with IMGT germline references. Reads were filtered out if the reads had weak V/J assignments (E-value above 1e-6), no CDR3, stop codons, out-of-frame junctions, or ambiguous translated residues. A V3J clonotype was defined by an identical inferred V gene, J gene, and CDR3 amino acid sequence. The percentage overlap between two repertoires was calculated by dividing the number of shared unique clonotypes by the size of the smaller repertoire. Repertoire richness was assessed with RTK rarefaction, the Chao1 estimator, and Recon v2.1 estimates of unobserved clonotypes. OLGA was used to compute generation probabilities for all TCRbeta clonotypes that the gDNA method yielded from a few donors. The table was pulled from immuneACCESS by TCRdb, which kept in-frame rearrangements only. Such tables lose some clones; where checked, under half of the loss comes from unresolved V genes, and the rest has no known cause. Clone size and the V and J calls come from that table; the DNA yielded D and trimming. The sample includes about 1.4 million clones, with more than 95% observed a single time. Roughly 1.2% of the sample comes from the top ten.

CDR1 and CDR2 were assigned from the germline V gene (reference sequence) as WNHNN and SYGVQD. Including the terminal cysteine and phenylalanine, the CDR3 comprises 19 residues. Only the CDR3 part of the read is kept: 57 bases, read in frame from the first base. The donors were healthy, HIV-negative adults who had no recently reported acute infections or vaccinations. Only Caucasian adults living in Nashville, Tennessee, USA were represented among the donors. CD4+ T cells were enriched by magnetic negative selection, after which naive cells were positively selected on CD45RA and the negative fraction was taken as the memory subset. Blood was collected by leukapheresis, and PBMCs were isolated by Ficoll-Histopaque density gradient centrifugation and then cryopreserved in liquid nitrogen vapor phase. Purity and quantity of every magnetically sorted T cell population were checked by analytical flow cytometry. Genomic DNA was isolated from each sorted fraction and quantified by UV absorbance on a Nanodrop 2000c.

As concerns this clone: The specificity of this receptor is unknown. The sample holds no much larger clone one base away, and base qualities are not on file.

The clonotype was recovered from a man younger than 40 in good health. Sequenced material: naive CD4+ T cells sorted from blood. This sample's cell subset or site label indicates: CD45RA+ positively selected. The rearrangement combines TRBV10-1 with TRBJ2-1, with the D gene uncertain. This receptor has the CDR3 CSLWDAVETPGGSYNEQFF. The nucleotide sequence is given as TGCTCGTTGTGGGATGCCGTTGAAACACCGGGCGGTTCCTACAATGAGCAGTTCTTC.